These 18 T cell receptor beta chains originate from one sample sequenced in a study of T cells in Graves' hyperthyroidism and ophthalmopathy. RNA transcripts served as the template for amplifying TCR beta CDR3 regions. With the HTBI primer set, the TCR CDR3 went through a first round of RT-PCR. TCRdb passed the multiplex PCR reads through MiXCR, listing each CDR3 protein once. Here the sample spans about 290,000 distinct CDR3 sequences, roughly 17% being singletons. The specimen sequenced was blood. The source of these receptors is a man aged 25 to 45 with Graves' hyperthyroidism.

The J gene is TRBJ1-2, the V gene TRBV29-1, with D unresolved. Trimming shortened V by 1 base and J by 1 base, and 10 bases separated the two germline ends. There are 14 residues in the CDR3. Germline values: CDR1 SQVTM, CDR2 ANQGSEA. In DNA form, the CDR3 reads TGCAGCGTTGAAGGGGCCAGACTTAACTATGGCTACACCTTC. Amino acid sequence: CSVEGARLNYGYTF.

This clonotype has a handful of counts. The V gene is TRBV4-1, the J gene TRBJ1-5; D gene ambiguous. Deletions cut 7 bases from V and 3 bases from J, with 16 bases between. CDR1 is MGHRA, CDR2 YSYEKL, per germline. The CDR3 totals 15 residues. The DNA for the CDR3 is TGCGCCAGCAACCAGGACCCCGTTCTCAATCAGCCCCAGCATTTT. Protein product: CASNQDPVLNQPQHF.

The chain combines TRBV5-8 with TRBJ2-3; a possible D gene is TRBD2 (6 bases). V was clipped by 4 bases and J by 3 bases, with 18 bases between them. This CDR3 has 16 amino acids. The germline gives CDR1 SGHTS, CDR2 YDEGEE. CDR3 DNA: TGTGCCAGCAGCCCGTTAGCGGAGCCGGGGACAGATACGCAGTATTTT. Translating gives CASSPLAEPGTDTQYF.

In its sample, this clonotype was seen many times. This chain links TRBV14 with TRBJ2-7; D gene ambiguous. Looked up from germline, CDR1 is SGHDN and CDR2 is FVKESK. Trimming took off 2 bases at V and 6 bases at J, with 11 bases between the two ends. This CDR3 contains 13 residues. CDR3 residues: CASSQHPWIEQYF. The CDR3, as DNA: TGTGCCAGCAGCCAACACCCCTGGATCGAGCAGTACTTC.

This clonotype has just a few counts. The CDR3 nucleotides are TGCAGTGCTAGTGGCGGGAGGCCCAACAATGAGCAGTTCTTC. It codes for CSASGGRPNNEQFF. The rearrangement uses TRBV20-1 and TRBJ2-1; 8 bases are a match to TRBD2. Per the germline V gene, CDR1 is DFQATT and CDR2 is SNEGSKA (reference sequence). This CDR3 spans 14 amino acids. Trimming removed 3 bases from V and 5 bases from J; junction bases left unmatched: 6.

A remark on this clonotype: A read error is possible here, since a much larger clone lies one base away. The CDR3 sequence: CVSSRGQEKLFF. The CDR3 nucleotides read TGTGTCAGCAGCCGAGGACAGGAAAAACTGTTTTTT. The chain carries TRBV11-3 and TRBJ1-4; D is possibly TRBD1 (6 bases). There are 12 residues in the CDR3. CDR1 is SGHNT, CDR2 YENEEA, per germline.

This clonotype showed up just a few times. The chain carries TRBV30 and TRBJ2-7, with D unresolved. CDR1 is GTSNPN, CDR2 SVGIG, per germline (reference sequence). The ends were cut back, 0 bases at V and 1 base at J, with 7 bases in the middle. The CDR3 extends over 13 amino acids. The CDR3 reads CAWSVLPSYEQYF. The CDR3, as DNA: TGTGCCTGGAGTGTGTTGCCTTCCTACGAGCAGTACTTC.

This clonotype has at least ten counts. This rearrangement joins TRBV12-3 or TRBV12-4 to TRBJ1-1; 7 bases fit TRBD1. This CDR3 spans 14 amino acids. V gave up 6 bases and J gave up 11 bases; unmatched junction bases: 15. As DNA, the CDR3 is TGTGCCAGCAGGGGGGGTCAAGGGGGCCTTAGGGCTTTCTTT. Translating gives CASRGGQGGLRAFF.

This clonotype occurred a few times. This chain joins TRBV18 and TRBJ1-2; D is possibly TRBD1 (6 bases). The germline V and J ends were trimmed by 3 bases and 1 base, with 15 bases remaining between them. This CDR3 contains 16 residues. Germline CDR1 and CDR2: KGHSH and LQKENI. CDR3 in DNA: TGTGCCAGCTCACCCGGGGGGCTGCTCCTTAACTATGGCTACACCTTC. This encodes CASSPGGLLLNYGYTF.

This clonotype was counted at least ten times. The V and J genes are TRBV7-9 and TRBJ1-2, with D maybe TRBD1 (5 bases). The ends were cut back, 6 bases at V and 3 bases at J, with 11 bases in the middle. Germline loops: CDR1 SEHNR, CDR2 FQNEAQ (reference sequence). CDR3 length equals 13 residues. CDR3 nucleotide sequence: TGTGCCAGCAGACCCCCGGGGGACTATGGCTACACCTTC. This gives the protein CASRPPGDYGYTF.

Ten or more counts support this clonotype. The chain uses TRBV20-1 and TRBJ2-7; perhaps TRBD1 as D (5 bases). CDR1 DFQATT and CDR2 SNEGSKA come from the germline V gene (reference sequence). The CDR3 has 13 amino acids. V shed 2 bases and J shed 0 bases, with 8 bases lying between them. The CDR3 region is CSARSTASYEQYF. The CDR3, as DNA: TGCAGTGCTAGATCGACAGCCTCCTACGAGCAGTACTTC.

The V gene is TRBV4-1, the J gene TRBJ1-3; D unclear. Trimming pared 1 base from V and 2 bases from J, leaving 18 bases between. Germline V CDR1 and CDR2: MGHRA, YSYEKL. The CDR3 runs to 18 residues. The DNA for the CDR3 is TGCGCCAGCAGCCAAGCTACTCTCACAGCAGGAACTGGAAACACCATATATTTT. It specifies CASSQATLTAGTGNTIYF.

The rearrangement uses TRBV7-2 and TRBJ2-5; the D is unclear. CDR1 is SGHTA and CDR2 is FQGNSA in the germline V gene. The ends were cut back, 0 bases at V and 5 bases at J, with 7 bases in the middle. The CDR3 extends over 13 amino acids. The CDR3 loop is CASSLANSETQYF. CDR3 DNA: TGTGCCAGCAGCTTAGCGAACTCTGAGACCCAGTACTTC. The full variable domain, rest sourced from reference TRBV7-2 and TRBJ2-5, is GAGVSQSPSNKVTEKGKDVELRCDPISGHTALYWYRQSLGQGLEFLIYFQGNSAPDKSGLPSDRFSAERTGGSVSTLTIQRTQQEDSAVYLCASSLANSETQYFGPGTRLLVL.

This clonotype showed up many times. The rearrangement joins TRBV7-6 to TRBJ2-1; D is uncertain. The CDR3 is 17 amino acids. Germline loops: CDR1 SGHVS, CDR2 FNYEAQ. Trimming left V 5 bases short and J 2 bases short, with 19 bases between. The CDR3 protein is CASSPEPPRGTYNEQFF. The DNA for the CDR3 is TGTGCCAGCAGCCCCGAACCTCCTAGAGGAACCTACAATGAGCAGTTCTTC.

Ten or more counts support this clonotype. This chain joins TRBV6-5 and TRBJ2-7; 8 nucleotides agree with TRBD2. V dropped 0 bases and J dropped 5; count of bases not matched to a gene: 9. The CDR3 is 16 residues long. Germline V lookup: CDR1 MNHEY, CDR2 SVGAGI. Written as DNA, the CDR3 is TGTGCCAGCAGTTACTCGCGGGAGGAACCGGGAAACGAGCAGTACTTC. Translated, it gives CASSYSREEPGNEQYF.

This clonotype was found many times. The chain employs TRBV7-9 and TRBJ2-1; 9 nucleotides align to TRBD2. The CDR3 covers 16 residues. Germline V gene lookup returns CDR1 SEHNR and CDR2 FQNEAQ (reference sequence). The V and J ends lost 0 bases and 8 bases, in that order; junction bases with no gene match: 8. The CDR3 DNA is TGTGCCAGCAGCTTAGCGTTGGGCGGGAGGGCCGATGAGCAGTTCTTC. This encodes CASSLALGGRADEQFF.

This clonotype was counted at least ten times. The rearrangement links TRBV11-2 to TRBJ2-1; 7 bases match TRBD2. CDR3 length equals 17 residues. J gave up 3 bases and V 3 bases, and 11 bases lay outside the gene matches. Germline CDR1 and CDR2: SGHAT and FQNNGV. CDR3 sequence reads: CASSLRGGVLIYNEQFF. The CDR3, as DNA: TGTGCCAGCAGCTTGCGGGGAGGGGTCCTGATCTACAATGAGCAGTTCTTC.

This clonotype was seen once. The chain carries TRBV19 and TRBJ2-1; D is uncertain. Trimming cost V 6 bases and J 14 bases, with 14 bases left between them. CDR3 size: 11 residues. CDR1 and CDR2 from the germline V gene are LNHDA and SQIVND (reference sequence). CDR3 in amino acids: CASSLGSQEFF. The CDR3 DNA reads TGTGCCAGTAGCCTCGGTAGCCAGGAGTTCTTC.